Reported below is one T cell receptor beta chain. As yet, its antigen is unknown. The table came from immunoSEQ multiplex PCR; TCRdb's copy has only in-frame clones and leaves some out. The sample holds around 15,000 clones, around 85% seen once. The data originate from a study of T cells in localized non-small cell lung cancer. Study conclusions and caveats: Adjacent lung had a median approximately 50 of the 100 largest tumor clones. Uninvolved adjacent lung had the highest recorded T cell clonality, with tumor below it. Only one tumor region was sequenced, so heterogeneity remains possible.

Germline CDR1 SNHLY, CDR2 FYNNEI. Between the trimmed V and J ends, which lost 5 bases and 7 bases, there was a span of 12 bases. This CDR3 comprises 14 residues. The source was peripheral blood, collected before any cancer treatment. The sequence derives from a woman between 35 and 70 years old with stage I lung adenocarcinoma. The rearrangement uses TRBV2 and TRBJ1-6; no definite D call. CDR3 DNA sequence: TGTGCCAGCAGTAATTCGCGGGAGAATTCACCCCTCCACTTT. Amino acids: CASSNSRENSPLHF.